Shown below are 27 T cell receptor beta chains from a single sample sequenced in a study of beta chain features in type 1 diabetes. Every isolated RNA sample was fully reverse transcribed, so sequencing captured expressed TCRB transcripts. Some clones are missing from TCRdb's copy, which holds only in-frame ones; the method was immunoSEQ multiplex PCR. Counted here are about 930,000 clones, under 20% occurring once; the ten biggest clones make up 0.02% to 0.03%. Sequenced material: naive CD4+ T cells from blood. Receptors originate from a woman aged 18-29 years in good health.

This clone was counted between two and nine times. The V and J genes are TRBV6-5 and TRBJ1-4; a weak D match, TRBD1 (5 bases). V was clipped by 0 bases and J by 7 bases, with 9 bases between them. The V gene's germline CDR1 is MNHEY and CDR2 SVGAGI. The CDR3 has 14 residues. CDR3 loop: CASSYSQQGEKLFF. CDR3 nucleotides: TGTGCCAGCAGTTACTCCCAGCAGGGTGAAAAACTGTTTTTT.

CDR3 DNA: TGTGCCAGCAGCTTGGTTCAGAACAATCAGCCCCAGCATTTT. The encoded protein is CASSLVQNNQPQHF. The chain employs TRBV7-2 and TRBJ1-5; no clear D. Germline CDR1 reads SGHTA; CDR2 reads FQGNSA. V lost 3 bases to trimming and J lost 3 bases, with 9 bases between them. CDR3 length: 14 residues.

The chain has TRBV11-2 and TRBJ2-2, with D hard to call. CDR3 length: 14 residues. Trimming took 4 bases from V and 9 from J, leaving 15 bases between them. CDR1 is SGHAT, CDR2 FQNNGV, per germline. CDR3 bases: TGTGCCAGCAGCTCCCCCAGACTTGGGCGGGAGCTGTTTTTT. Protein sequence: CASSSPRLGRELFF.

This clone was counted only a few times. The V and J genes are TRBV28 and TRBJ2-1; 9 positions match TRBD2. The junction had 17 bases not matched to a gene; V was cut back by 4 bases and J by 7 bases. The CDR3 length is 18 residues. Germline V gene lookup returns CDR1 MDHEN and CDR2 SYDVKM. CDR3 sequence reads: CASSSLGEAGGSRNEQFF. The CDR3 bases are TGTGCCAGCAGTTCCCTCGGGGAAGCGGGAGGATCTCGGAATGAGCAGTTCTTC. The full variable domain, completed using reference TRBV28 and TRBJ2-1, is DVKVTQSSRYLVKRTGEKVFLECVQDMDHENMFWYRQDPGLGLRLIYFSYDVKMKEKGDIPEGYSVSREKKERFSLILESASTNQTSMYLCASSSLGEAGGSRNEQFFGPGTRLTVL.

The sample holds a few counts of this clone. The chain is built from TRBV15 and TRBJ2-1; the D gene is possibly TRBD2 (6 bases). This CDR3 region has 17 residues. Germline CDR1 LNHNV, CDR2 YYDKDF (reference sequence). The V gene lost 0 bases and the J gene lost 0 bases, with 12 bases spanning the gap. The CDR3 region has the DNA TGTGCCACCAGCAGAGAGTCTAGCGACTACTCCTACAATGAGCAGTTCTTC. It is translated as CATSRESSDYSYNEQFF. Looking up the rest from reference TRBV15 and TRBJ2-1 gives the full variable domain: DAMVIQNPRYQVTQFGKPVTLSCSQTLNHNVMYWYQQKSSQAPKLLFHYYDKDFNNEADTPDNFQSRRPNTSFCFLDIRSPGLGDTAMYLCATSRESSDYSYNEQFFGPGTRLTVL.

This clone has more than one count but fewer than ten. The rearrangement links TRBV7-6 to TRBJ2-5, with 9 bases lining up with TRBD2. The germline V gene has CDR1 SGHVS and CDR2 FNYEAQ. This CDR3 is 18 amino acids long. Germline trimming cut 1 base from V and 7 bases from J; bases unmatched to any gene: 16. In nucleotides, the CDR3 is TGTGCCAGCAGCTTAGGGGCAACGGTAGCGGGAGACGTGGCGACCCAGTACTTC. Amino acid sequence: CASSLGATVAGDVATQYF. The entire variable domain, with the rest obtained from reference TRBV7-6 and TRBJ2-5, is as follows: GAGVSQSPRYKVTKRGQDVALRCDPISGHVSLYWYRQALGQGPEFLTYFNYEAQQDKSGLPNDRFSAERPEGSISTLTIQRTEQRDSAMYRCASSLGATVAGDVATQYFGPGTRLLVL.

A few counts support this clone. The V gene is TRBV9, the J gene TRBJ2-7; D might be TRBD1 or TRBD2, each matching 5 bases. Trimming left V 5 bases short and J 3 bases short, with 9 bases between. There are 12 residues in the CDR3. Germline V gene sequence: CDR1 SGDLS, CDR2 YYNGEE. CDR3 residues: CASSRDGYEQYF. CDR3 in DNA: TGTGCCAGCAGTAGGGACGGCTACGAGCAGTACTTC.

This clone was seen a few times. CDR3 coding DNA: TGCAGCGTCCCCTTGGGGGGGCAGGATGAGCAGTTCTTC. Protein: CSVPLGGQDEQFF. This chain connects TRBV29-1 to TRBJ2-1; D may be TRBD2 (7 bases). With 6 bases removed from V and 8 bases from J, the gap between germline ends came to 17 bases. Germline lookup yields CDR1 SQVTM and CDR2 ANQGSEA. The CDR3 spans 13 residues.

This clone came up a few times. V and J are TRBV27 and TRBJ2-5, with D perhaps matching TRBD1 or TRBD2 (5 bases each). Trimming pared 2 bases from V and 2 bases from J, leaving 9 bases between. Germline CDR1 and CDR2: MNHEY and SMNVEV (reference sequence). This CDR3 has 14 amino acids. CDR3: CASSLKGPQETQYF. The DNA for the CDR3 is TGTGCCAGCAGTTTAAAGGGACCGCAAGAGACCCAGTACTTC.

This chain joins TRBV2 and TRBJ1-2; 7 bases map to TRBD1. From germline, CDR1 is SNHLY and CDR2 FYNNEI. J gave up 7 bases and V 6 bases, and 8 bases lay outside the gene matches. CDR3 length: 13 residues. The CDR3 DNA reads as TGTGCCAGCAGGGACAGGCCTTCCGGTGGCTACACCTTC. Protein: CASRDRPSGGYTF.

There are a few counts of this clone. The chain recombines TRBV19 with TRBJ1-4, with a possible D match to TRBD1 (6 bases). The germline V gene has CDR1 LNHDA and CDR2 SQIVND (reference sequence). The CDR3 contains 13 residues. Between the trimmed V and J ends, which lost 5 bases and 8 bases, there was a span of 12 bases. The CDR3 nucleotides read TGTGCCAGTAGTCGTACAGGGAAGGAAAAACTGTTTTTT. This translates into CASSRTGKEKLFF.

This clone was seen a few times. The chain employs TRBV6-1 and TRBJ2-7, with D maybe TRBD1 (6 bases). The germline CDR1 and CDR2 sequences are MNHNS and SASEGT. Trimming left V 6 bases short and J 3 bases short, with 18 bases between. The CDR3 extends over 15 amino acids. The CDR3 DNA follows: TGTGCCAGCAGGAGGGGGACGGTACCTATCTACGAGCAGTACTTC. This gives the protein CASRRGTVPIYEQYF.

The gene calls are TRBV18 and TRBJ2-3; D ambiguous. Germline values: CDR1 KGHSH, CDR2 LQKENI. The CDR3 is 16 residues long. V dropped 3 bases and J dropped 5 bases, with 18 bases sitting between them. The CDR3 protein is CASSPVLGQKQDTQYF. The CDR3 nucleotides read TGTGCCAGCTCACCTGTGTTGGGCCAGAAACAAGATACGCAGTATTTT.

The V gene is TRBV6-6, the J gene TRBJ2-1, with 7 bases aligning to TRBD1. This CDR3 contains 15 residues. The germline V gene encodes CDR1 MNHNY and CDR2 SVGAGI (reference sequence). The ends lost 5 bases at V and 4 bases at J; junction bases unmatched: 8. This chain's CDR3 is CASSRGTESYNEQFF. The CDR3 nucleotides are TGTGCCAGCAGTCGAGGGACAGAATCTTACAATGAGCAGTTCTTC.

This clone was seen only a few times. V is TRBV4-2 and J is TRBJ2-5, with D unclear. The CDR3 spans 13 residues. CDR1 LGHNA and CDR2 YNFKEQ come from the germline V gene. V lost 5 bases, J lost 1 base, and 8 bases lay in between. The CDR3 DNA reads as TGTGCCAGCAGCTCTTTTGGCCAAGAGACCCAGTACTTC. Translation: CASSSFGQETQYF.

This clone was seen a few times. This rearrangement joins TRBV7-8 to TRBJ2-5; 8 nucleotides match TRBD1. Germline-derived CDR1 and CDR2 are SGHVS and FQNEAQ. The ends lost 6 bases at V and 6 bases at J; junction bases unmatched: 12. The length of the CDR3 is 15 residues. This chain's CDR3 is CASRPDREVGKTQYF. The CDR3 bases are TGTGCCAGCAGGCCGGACAGGGAGGTCGGAAAGACCCAGTACTTC. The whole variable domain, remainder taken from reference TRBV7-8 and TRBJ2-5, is GAGVSQSPRYKVAKRGQDVALRCDPISGHVSLFWYQQALGQGPEFLTYFQNEAQLDKSGLPSDRFFAERPEGSVSTLKIQRTQQEDSAVYLCASRPDREVGKTQYFGPGTRLLVL.

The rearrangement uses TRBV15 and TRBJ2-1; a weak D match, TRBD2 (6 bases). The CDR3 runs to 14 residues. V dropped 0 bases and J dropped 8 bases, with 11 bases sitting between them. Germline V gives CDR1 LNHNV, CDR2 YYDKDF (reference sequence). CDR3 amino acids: CATSRDSGRHEQFF. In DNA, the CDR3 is TGTGCCACCAGCAGAGATAGCGGTCGTCATGAGCAGTTCTTC.

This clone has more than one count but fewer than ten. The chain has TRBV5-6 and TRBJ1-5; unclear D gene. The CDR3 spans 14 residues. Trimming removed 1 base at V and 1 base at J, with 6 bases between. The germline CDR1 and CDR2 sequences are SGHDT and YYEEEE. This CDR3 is CASSLLGSNQPQHF. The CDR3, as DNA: TGTGCCAGCAGCTTGTTAGGGAGCAATCAGCCCCAGCATTTT.

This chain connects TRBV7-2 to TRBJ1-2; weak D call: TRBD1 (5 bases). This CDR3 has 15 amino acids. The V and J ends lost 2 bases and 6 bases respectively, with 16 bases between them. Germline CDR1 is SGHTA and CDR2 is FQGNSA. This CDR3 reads CASSLQSTGEDGYTF. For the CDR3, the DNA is TGTGCCAGCAGCTTACAATCAACGGGGGAAGATGGCTACACCTTC.

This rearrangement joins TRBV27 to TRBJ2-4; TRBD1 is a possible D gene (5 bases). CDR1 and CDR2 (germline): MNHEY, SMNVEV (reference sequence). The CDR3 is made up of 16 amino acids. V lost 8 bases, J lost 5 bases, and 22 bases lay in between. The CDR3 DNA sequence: TGTGCCAGCTCTCCCTGGGAAGCAAGGGGCCAAAACATTCAGTACTTC. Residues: CASSPWEARGQNIQYF.

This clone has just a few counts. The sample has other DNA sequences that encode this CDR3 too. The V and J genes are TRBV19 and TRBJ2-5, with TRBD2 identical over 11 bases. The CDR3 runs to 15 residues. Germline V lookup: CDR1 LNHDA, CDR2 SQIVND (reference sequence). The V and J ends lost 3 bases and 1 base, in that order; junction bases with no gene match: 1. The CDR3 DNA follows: TGTGCCAGTAGTATCGGGACTAGCGGCCAAGAGACCCAGTACTTC. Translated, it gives CASSIGTSGQETQYF. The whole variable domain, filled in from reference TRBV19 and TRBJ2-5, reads DGGITQSPKYLFRKEGQNVTLSCEQNLNHDAMYWYRQDPGQGLRLIYYSQIVNDFQKGDIAEGYSVSREKKESFPLTVTSAQKNPTAFYLCASSIGTSGQETQYFGPGTRLLVL.

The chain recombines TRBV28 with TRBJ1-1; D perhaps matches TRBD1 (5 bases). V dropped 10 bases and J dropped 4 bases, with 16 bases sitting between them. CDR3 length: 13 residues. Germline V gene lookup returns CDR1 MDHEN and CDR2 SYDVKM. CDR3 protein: CATQWGGITEAFF. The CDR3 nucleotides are TGTGCCACCCAATGGGGGGGGATCACTGAAGCTTTCTTT.

DNA of the CDR3: TGTGCCAGCAAGCCAGGGGATCGGGAGACCCAGTACTTC. It yields the protein CASKPGDRETQYF. The rearrangement links TRBV10-3 to TRBJ2-5; D is possibly TRBD1 (6 bases). The CDR3 sequence is 13 residues long. The V and J ends lost 10 bases and 5 bases respectively, with 17 bases between them. The germline V gene encodes CDR1 ENHRY and CDR2 SYGVKD.

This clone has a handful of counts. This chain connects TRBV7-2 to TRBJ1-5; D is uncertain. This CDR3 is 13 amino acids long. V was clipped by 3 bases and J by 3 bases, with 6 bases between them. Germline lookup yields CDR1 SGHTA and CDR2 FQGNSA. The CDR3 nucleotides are TGTGCCAGCAGCTTCATGGTCAATCAGCCCCAGCATTTT. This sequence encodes CASSFMVNQPQHF. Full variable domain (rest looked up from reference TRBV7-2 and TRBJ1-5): GAGVSQSPSNKVTEKGKDVELRCDPISGHTALYWYRQSLGQGLEFLIYFQGNSAPDKSGLPSDRFSAERTGGSVSTLTIQRTQQEDSAVYLCASSFMVNQPQHFGDGTRLSIL.

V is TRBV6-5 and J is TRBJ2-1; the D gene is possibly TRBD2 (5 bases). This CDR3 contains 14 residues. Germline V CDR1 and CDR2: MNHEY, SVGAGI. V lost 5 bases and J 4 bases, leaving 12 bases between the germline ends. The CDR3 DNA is TGTGCCAGCAGTGACCCCGGGAAGTACAATGAGCAGTTCTTC. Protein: CASSDPGKYNEQFF.

CDR3: CAISDWREQYNEQFF. CDR3 bases: TGTGCCATCAGTGATTGGCGGGAGCAGTACAATGAGCAGTTCTTC. The chain uses TRBV10-3 and TRBJ2-1; 7 bases are shared with TRBD2. The CDR3 is 15 residues long. Germline V lookup: CDR1 ENHRY, CDR2 SYGVKD. V was pared by 3 bases and J by 4 bases, with 6 bases of the junction left unmatched.

The CDR3 region is CASSVATTETQYF. For the CDR3, the DNA is TGTGCCAGCAGCGTAGCTACAACGGAGACCCAGTACTTC. V and J are TRBV9 and TRBJ2-5; D remains unclear. The CDR3 extends over 13 amino acids. V was clipped by 0 bases and J by 5 bases, with 8 bases between them. Germline V lookup: CDR1 SGDLS, CDR2 YYNGEE.